A single sample is the source of the 27 T cell receptor beta chains below, sequenced in a study of low-dose radiotherapy and immunotherapy resistance in tumors (dated by TCRdb to between 2021 and 2022). The sequencing machine was an Illumina HiSeq 2500. Superscript III and a set of TRAV- and TRBV-specific primers were used to synthesize first-strand cDNA, so that both TCRalpha and TCRbeta chains were covered. TCRs were amplified with Phusion for approximately 20 PCR cycles using a constant-region primer together with the adapter attached to the V primers. The raw public data were reprocessed by TCRdb itself: fastp quality trimming at Q25, MiXCR clonotype calling, in-frame beta chains only. A single entry per CDR3 protein holds the most common genes and DNA from its merged rows. This sample holds approximately 100,000 distinct CDR3 sequences; less than 25% were observed only once. 4.1% of the sample lies in the top ten.

The time point label, read with the paper, signifies: after trial treatment. The sample's treatment or condition, from its label and the paper: LDRT plus nivolumab, ipilimumab, low-dose cyclophosphamide and aspirin (RACIN trial). This sample comprised PBMCs, obtained after low-dose radiotherapy plus immunotherapy. These receptors were obtained from a male donor with prostate cancer.

The V and J genes are TRBV6-5 and TRBJ1-5, with D possibly being TRBD1 (5 bases). From germline, CDR1 is MNHEY and CDR2 SVGAGI. The ends were cut back, 6 bases at V and 7 bases at J, with 19 bases in the middle. This CDR3 spans 15 amino acids. The chain's CDR3 is CASSSQGRTKQPQHF. The DNA of the CDR3 is TGTGCCAGCAGCTCTCAGGGAAGGACAAAACAGCCCCAGCATTTT.

This clonotype has just a few counts. This sequence joins TRBV5-1 and TRBJ2-5, with TRBD1 matching over 7 bases. V lost 2 bases and J lost 2; bases outside the gene matches: 0. Per germline, CDR1 SGHRS and CDR2 YFSETQ. This CDR3 region has 13 residues. The CDR3 here is CASSLQGQETQYF. The CDR3 bases are TGCGCCAGCAGCTTACAGGGGCAAGAGACCCAGTACTTC. Supplemented by reference TRBV5-1 and TRBJ2-5, the full variable domain reads KAGVTQTPRYLIKTRGQQVTLSCSPISGHRSVSWYQQTPGQGLQFLFEYFSETQRNKGNFPGRFSGRQFSNSRSEMNVSTLELGDSALYLCASSLQGQETQYFGPGTRLLVL.

As concerns this clonotype: This may be a read error, as it is one base from a much larger clone. The chain joins TRBV30 to TRBJ2-4, with D maybe TRBD2 (5 bases). CDR3 length equals 14 residues. Germline V lookup: CDR1 GTSNPN, CDR2 SVGIG (reference sequence). For the CDR3, the DNA is TGTGCCGGGAGTTTGGAGAGATTCAAAAACATTCAGTACTTC. It encodes CAGSLERFKNIQYF. Full variable domain (missing parts from reference TRBV30 and TRBJ2-4): SQTIHQWPATLVQPVGSPLSLECTVEGTSNPNLYWYRQAAGRGLQLLFYSVGIGQISSEVPQNLSASRPQDRQFILSSKKLLLSDSGFYLCAGSLERFKNIQYFGAGTRLSVL.

This clonotype showed up just a few times. This sequence joins TRBV18 and TRBJ1-5; unclear D gene. The V end was cut by 2 bases, the J end by 4 bases, with 9 bases between. CDR3 length: 14 amino acids. Germline V gene lookup returns CDR1 KGHSH and CDR2 LQKENI. The CDR3 here is CASSPGQENQPQHF. CDR3 nucleotide sequence: TGTGCCAGCTCACCAGGGCAGGAAAATCAGCCCCAGCATTTT.

This clonotype was recorded a few times. The germline gene is not matched at one end of the junction; a read error may be the cause. The V call is TRBV5-1, the J call TRBJ2-7, with 11 bases fitting TRBD2. Germline CDR1 is SGHRS and CDR2 is YFSETQ. The CDR3 runs to 14 residues. As DNA, the CDR3 is TGCGCCAGCAGCTTGGCCGGGACTAGCGGCGCGGAGTCCTTC. It codes for CASSLAGTSGAESF.

The chain couples TRBV28 to TRBJ2-5; D remains ambiguous. Trimming took off 5 bases at V and 9 bases at J, with 10 bases between the two ends. This CDR3 is 11 amino acids long. CDR1 and CDR2 from the germline V gene are MDHEN and SYDVKM. The CDR3 sequence is CASSHGPAQYF. The CDR3 DNA sequence: TGTGCCAGCAGTCACGGACCAGCCCAGTACTTC.

This clonotype was counted ten times or more. The V gene is TRBV9, the J gene TRBJ1-4, with D possibly being TRBD1 (5 bases). In germline, CDR1 is SGDLS, CDR2 YYNGEE. Trimming removed 0 bases from V and 10 bases from J, with 19 bases in between. The CDR3 length is 16 residues. As DNA, the CDR3 is TGTGCCAGCAGCGTAGCACCGACGGCCCGGAGGGGAAAACTGTTTTTT. Translated: CASSVAPTARRGKLFF.

The table lists this clonotype with many counts. The chain is built from TRBV9 and TRBJ1-1, with D hard to call. Per germline, CDR1 SGDLS and CDR2 YYNGEE. V was trimmed by 4 bases and J by 0 bases, leaving 13 bases between them. The CDR3 is 15 amino acids. DNA for the CDR3: TGTGCCAGCAGCTCCCCAGTGCCTCTGAACACTGAAGCTTTCTTT. It translates to CASSSPVPLNTEAFF.

This clonotype has a count of ten or more. The chain has TRBV21-1 and TRBJ1-5; the table assigns TRBD1, which was not confirmed against the DNA. TRBV21-1 has pseudogene status. The CDR3 runs 16 residues. CDR3 protein: CASSKFLQGRRQPQHF. CDR3 nucleotides: TGTGCCAGCAGCAAATTTCTCCAGGGAAGGCGTCAGCCCCAGCATTTT.

This clonotype was counted at least ten times. This chain connects TRBV20-1 to TRBJ1-3, with D possibly matching TRBD1 (6 bases). The CDR3 has 16 residues. V was shortened by 2 bases and J by 0 bases, with 14 bases between the two germline ends. CDR1 is DFQATT and CDR2 is SNEGSKA in the germline V gene (reference sequence). CDR3 sequence: CSARPTGQTSGNTIYF. The CDR3 DNA reads TGCAGTGCTAGACCGACAGGACAAACCTCTGGAAACACCATATATTTT.

This clonotype was detected many times. The J gene is TRBJ1-1, the V gene TRBV19; the match to TRBD1 covers 7 bases. This CDR3 comprises 14 residues. The V segment lost 6 bases and the J segment 1 base; nucleotides outside the gene matches: 5. Germline V gene data show CDR1 as LNHDA and CDR2 as SQIVND (reference sequence). The CDR3 region has the DNA TGTGCCAGTAGGATACAGGGGACGAACACTGAAGCTTTCTTT. Translated, it gives CASRIQGTNTEAFF.

The table lists this clonotype with many counts. This rearrangement joins TRBV14 to TRBJ2-5, with D hard to call. Trimming left V 4 bases short and J 9 bases short, with 15 bases between. Germline V gene lookup returns CDR1 SGHDN and CDR2 FVKESK. The CDR3 length is 13 residues. The CDR3 DNA follows: TGTGCCAGCAGCCGAAATCAGGCCCCTCCCCAGTACTTC. This codes for CASSRNQAPPQYF. Variable domain in full (rest from reference TRBV14 and TRBJ2-5): EAGVTQFPSHSVIEKGQTVTLRCDPISGHDNLYWYRRVMGKEIKFLLHFVKESKQDESGMPNNRFLAERTGGTYSTLKVQPAELEDSGVYFCASSRNQAPPQYFGPGTRLLVL.

Ten or more counts support this clonotype. The rearrangement uses TRBV2 and TRBJ1-1; D not certain. Germline V gene lookup returns CDR1 SNHLY and CDR2 FYNNEI. The ends were cut back, 0 bases at V and 1 base at J, with 9 bases in the middle. CDR3 size: 15 residues. The CDR3 loop reads CASSEAGIGNTEAFF. DNA of the CDR3: TGTGCCAGCAGTGAAGCAGGGATAGGGAACACTGAAGCTTTCTTT.

The gene calls are TRBV5-1 and TRBJ2-2; D may be TRBD1 (6 bases). The CDR3 consists of 13 residues. Trimming removed 5 bases at V and 6 bases at J, with 11 bases between. In germline, CDR1 is SGHRS, CDR2 YFSETQ. CDR3 region: CASSSDRPGELFF. The CDR3 region has the DNA TGCGCCAGCAGTTCAGACAGGCCCGGGGAGCTGTTTTTT.

Of note for this clonotype: A much larger clone is a single base away; this may be a read error. The rearrangement joins TRBV5-1 to TRBJ2-5, with D unclear. The CDR3 length is 14 residues. Germline V CDR1 and CDR2: SGHRS, YFSETQ. The CDR3: CGSSLAQFQETQYF. The CDR3 DNA follows: TGCGGCAGCAGCTTGGCTCAGTTCCAAGAGACCCAGTACTTC.

The rearrangement uses TRBV20-1 and TRBJ2-7; a weak D match, TRBD2 (5 bases). The V gene lost 5 bases and the J gene lost 7 bases, with 12 bases spanning the gap. Germline values: CDR1 DFQATT, CDR2 SNEGSKA (reference sequence). The CDR3 has 11 amino acids. CDR3 in DNA: TGCAGTGCTGGCGGGCTTCGAGAGCAGTACTTC. This sequence encodes CSAGGLREQYF.

This clonotype was observed at least ten times. The gene calls are TRBV30 and TRBJ2-5; a possible D gene is TRBD2 (5 bases). Trimming left V 2 bases short and J 5 bases short, with 15 bases between. Germline values: CDR1 GTSNPN, CDR2 SVGIG (reference sequence). The CDR3 totals 14 residues. CDR3 region: CAWSPPPSGETQYF. The CDR3 bases are TGTGCCTGGAGTCCACCCCCCTCGGGGGAGACCCAGTACTTC.

The genes are TRBV6-2 or TRBV6-3 and TRBJ1-1; D is perhaps TRBD1 (5 bases). This CDR3 is 14 amino acids long. Germline V CDR1 and CDR2: MNHEY, SVGEGT. V was clipped by 5 bases and J by 1 base, with 11 bases between them. In DNA, the CDR3 is TGTGCCAGCAGTCCGGGACCTCAGAACACTGAAGCTTTCTTT. Translating gives CASSPGPQNTEAFF.

This clonotype was counted at least ten times. V is TRBV20-1 and J is TRBJ1-5, with 8 bases that match TRBD1. The CDR3 contains 13 residues. V lost 4 bases and J lost 3; bases outside the gene matches: 2. CDR1 is DFQATT, CDR2 SNEGSKA, per germline (reference sequence). The CDR3 sequence: CSAKTGVNQPQHF. CDR3 in DNA: TGCAGTGCTAAGACAGGGGTCAATCAGCCCCAGCATTTT.

In its sample, this clonotype was seen many times. The V and J genes are TRBV25-1 and TRBJ2-3; 10 positions match TRBD1. The CDR3 sequence is 16 residues long. V lost 5 bases and J lost 3; bases outside the gene matches: 8. From germline, CDR1 is MGHDK and CDR2 SYGVNS. CDR3 residues: CASSTARDRGTDTQYF. CDR3 nucleotide sequence: TGTGCCAGCAGTACCGCCCGGGACAGGGGTACAGATACGCAGTATTTT.

This clonotype occurred many times. The V and J genes are TRBV3-1 and TRBJ2-7; TRBD1 is a possible D gene (5 bases). Germline V gene data show CDR1 as LGHDT and CDR2 as YNNKEL (reference sequence). Trimming took 1 base from V and 6 from J, leaving 7 bases between them. The CDR3 is 12 amino acids. As DNA, the CDR3 is TGTGCCAGCAGCCAAGTAGGGGCCGAGCAGTACTTC. Amino acids: CASSQVGAEQYF.

This clonotype was seen many times. The chain couples TRBV7-6 to TRBJ2-7; 10 bases fit TRBD2. The germline CDR1 and CDR2 sequences are SGHVS and FNYEAQ. V gave up 5 bases and J gave up 2 bases; unmatched junction bases: 6. The CDR3 consists of 15 residues. The CDR3 spells CASSLSGGLTYEQYF. The CDR3 DNA follows: TGTGCCAGCAGCCTTAGCGGGGGGTTAACCTACGAGCAGTACTTC.

This clonotype has a count of ten or more. The gene calls are TRBV2 and TRBJ2-5; no firm D call. Trimming cost V 5 bases and J 1 base, with 11 bases left between them. Germline V gives CDR1 SNHLY, CDR2 FYNNEI. The CDR3 runs 14 residues. The CDR3 nucleotides are TGTGCCAGCAGTCCCGGACGGTCCCAAGAGACCCAGTACTTC. As protein: CASSPGRSQETQYF.

This clonotype was seen many times. The chain recombines TRBV27 with TRBJ1-1, with 9 bases aligning to TRBD1. CDR1 is MNHEY, CDR2 SMNVEV, per germline (reference sequence). This CDR3 is 14 amino acids long. V lost 3 bases to trimming and J lost 6 bases; unmatched junction nucleotides: 5. CDR3 sequence: CASSFGTGRAEAFF. CDR3 bases: TGTGCCAGCAGTTTCGGGACAGGGAGGGCTGAAGCTTTCTTT.

In its sample, this clonotype was seen a few times. This rearrangement joins TRBV11-2 to TRBJ1-1; 9 bases are a match to TRBD1. This CDR3 is 13 amino acids long. Germline values: CDR1 SGHAT, CDR2 FQNNGV. V dropped 4 bases and J dropped 5; count of bases not matched to a gene: 2. CDR3: CASSSDRGTEAFF. Here the CDR3 DNA reads TGTGCCAGCAGCTCGGACAGGGGAACTGAAGCTTTCTTT. Full variable domain (remainder filled in from reference TRBV11-2 and TRBJ1-1): EAGVAQSPRYKIIEKRQSVAFWCNPISGHATLYWYQQILGQGPKLLIQFQNNGVVDDSQLPKDRFSAERLKGVDSTLKIQPAKLEDSAVYLCASSSDRGTEAFFGQGTRLTVV.

This clonotype was counted at least ten times. The chain carries TRBV5-1 and TRBJ2-7; 7 nucleotides align to TRBD1. The CDR3 has 15 amino acids. Germline loops: CDR1 SGHRS, CDR2 YFSETQ. V trimming: 6 bases; J trimming: 2 bases; junction bases outside the gene matches: 11. CDR3: CASTDFGTAPYEQYF. For the CDR3, the DNA is TGCGCCAGCACCGATTTCGGGACAGCCCCCTACGAGCAGTACTTC.

This clonotype showed up just a few times. The rearrangement joins TRBV10-2 to TRBJ1-6, with TRBD1 matching 10 bases. Germline lookup yields CDR1 WSHSY and CDR2 SAAADI. This CDR3 has 15 residues. The junction had 4 bases not matched to a gene; V was cut back by 4 bases and J by 7 bases. Here the CDR3 DNA reads TGCGCCAGCAGTGTGACAGGGGGCGAGAATTCACCCCTCCACTTT. Encoded protein: CASSVTGGENSPLHF.